This T cell receptor (beta chain) came from a study of identical twins. Unique molecular identifiers were in the cDNA, with template-switch universal primer binding. TCRdb re-analysed the 5' RACE reads in MiXCR, keeping a single row per CDR3 protein. The sample has about 200,000 distinct CDR3 sequences, roughly 7.5% seen once. This clonotype has at least ten counts. No antigen is known for it. General study results and limits: Cord blood beta clonotypes present at high abundance carried fewer insertions; no such pattern appeared in memory repertoires. The study based its conclusions on cross-sectional statistical analysis and did not follow the same donors.

V was pared by 3 bases and J by 2 bases, with 11 bases between. The CDR3 spans 14 residues. The data were also submitted as part of a second study, on yellow fever vaccine responses in identical twins. This second study notes: Twins reportedly appeared to share part of their vaccine T cell response while keeping part individual.

The specimen was memory (CD45RO+) T cells sorted from blood. This rearrangement joins TRBV12-3 or TRBV12-4 to TRBJ2-7; possibly TRBD2 for D (5 bases). The receptor was derived from a woman between 18 and 29 years old in good health. DNA of the CDR3: TGTGCCAGCAGTTTTGAGACTAAGACCTACGAGCAGTACTTC. This sequence encodes CASSFETKTYEQYF.